This T cell receptor beta chain appears in the sequencing data of a study of blood T cell repertoires in COVID-19. Here immunoSEQ multiplex PCR was the method, and the copy in TCRdb shows in-frame clones only, minus some. In the table there are about 410,000 clones, approximately 89% of which are singletons. In terms of age and location, participants ranged from about 18 to 90 years and lived in approximately 24 US areas. CDR3 size: 13 residues. Per the germline V gene, CDR1 is SQVTM and CDR2 is ANQGSEA. The V and J ends lost 1 base and 0 bases respectively, with 7 bases between them. The J gene is TRBJ2-7, the V gene TRBV29-1; TRBD1 is a possible D gene (5 bases). Sequencing was done on a sample of PBMCs or T cells enriched from blood (not recorded which). This receptor was identified in a woman in her twenties or thirties who had recovered from COVID-19. The chain's CDR3 is CSVEGQSSYEQYF. In DNA form, the CDR3 reads TGCAGCGTTGAAGGACAGAGCTCCTACGAGCAGTACTTC.